Below are 3 T cell receptor beta chains sequenced from a single sample in a study of cytomegalovirus exposure and HLA in healthy donors. The PCR used 60 Vbeta and 13 Jbeta primers. Profiled with immunoSEQ multiplex PCR; TCRdb holds only in-frame clones, not every one. Of 110,000 to 150,000 clones listed, around 70% are singletons. Sequencing was carried out using PBMCs. The receptors here all came from a woman in her twenties or thirties in good health and CMV-seronegative.

There are a few counts of this clone. V and J are TRBV29-1 and TRBJ2-3, with a possible D match to TRBD1 (6 bases). Germline V gives CDR1 SQVTM, CDR2 ANQGSEA. Deletions cut 7 bases from V and 0 bases from J, with 17 bases between. CDR3 size: 15 residues. The CDR3 spells CSAEGVGGSTDTQYF. The CDR3 DNA follows: TGCAGCGCCGAGGGGGTTGGAGGTAGCACAGATACGCAGTATTTT.

The sample holds one count of this clone. For the CDR3, the DNA is TGTGCCAGCAGTTTGCGGCACCTTACTAGCGGGAGTTGGGAGCAGTACTTC. It specifies CASSLRHLTSGSWEQYF. The V call is TRBV28, the J call TRBJ2-5, with 11 bases fitting TRBD2. In germline, CDR1 is MDHEN, CDR2 SYDVKM. The CDR3 is 17 amino acids. Unmatched junction bases numbered 17, after V lost 3 bases and J lost 11 bases.

V gene TRBV7-3 combines with J gene TRBJ2-5; unclear D gene. CDR1 and CDR2 from the germline V gene are SGHTA and FQGTGA. Trimming left V 1 base short and J 0 bases short, with 3 bases between. The CDR3 length is 13 residues. In nucleotides, the CDR3 is TGTGCCAGCAGCTTAATCTACCAAGAGACCCAGTACTTC. Translation: CASSLIYQETQYF.